The TCR beta chain under discussion was sequenced for a study of T cells in Graves' hyperthyroidism and ophthalmopathy. Orbital computed tomography, thyroid ultrasound, serum thyroxine and TRAb, and clinical symptoms together informed the diagnoses. Germline values: CDR1 SNHLY, CDR2 FYNNEI. The J segment lost 6 bases and the V segment lost 11 bases, leaving 7 bases of the junction unmatched. This CDR3 has 14 residues. Notes on the study in general: Ophthalmopathy was model-predicted a median about 7.1 months pre-onset.

What was amplified from RNA transcripts were TCR beta CDR3 regions. Initially, a first-round RT-PCR of the TCR CDR3 employed the HTBI primer set. Via MiXCR, TCRdb re-called the multiplex PCR reads, giving one row per CDR3 protein. The sample shows approximately 640,000 distinct CDR3 sequences, roughly 16% of them seen only once. Note on this clonotype: Its cognate antigen is unknown.

Specimen: blood. The TCR comes from a woman between 25 and 40 years old with Graves' hyperthyroidism. The rearrangement links TRBV2 to TRBJ2-3; 14 bases fit TRBD2. CDR3 protein: CARTGTSGSDTQYF. Here the CDR3 DNA reads TGTGCCCGAACCGGGACTAGCGGGAGTGATACGCAGTATTTT.